This T cell receptor (beta chain) was documented in a study of OX40 agonist ivuxolimab in advanced cancers. This clone showed up just once. The repertoire was sequenced with immunoSEQ multiplex PCR; TCRdb's copy has only in-frame clones and lacks some. The sample carries 20,000 to 25,000 clones, 80% to 90% recorded once. Sequenced material: CD4+ or CD8+ T cells sorted from blood, taken in a trial of the OX40 agonist ivuxolimab. This receptor was identified in an adult with an advanced solid tumor such as melanoma, head and neck, liver or kidney cancer.

The CDR3 sequence: CASSAPGQLSTDTQYF. The CDR3 DNA follows: TGTGCCAGCAGTGCCCCCGGACAGCTAAGCACAGATACGCAGTATTTT. The J gene is TRBJ2-3, the V gene TRBV6-4, with D perhaps matching TRBD1 (6 bases). Germline V gene sequence: CDR1 MRHNA, CDR2 SNTAGT. The CDR3 contains 16 residues. Trimming removed 4 bases at V and 0 bases at J, with 14 bases between.